The 30 T cell receptor beta chains presented below share a single source sample, sequenced in a study of vaccination effects on CD4 cells after COVID-19. These receptors are not linked to any known antigen. ViraFEST expansion of antigen-specific CD4+ T cells with viral peptide pools preceded sequencing. Having been cultured for around ten days, the cells underwent CD4+ T cell isolation. Negative nucleocapsid antibody tests before and after vaccination confirmed no previous SARS-CoV-2 infection. Generated by immunoSEQ multiplex PCR, the TCRdb table keeps only in-frame clones and is missing some. The table has 20,000 or so clones, roughly three quarters seen once. The specimen was CD4+ T cells from PBMCs cultured with HCoV-NL63 spike peptides, collected before COVID-19 vaccination. These receptors were taken from a human donor who received a COVID-19 vaccine.

By its share, this clone is medium-sized. The chain joins TRBV25-1 to TRBJ2-3; the match to TRBD1 covers 12 bases. V shed 2 bases and J 4 bases; nucleotides not matched to a gene: 4. CDR1 and CDR2 (germline): MGHDK, SYGVNS. There are 16 residues in the CDR3. As DNA, the CDR3 is TGTGCCAGCAGTGAAGCTTGGGACAGGGGGCCAGATACGCAGTATTTT. Encoded protein: CASSEAWDRGPDTQYF.

The V call is TRBV4-1, the J call TRBJ1-2, with D perhaps TRBD1 (5 bases). Germline V gene sequence: CDR1 MGHRA, CDR2 YSYEKL. V lost 2 bases and J lost 6, with 16 bases in between. The length of the CDR3 is 15 residues. CDR3 residues: CASSQTPDSINGYTF. For the CDR3, the DNA is TGCGCCAGCAGCCAAACCCCCGACAGTATCAATGGCTACACCTTC.

V is TRBV5-1 and J is TRBJ2-7; 9 bases are a match to TRBD1. CDR3 length: 15 amino acids. CDR1 is SGHRS, CDR2 YFSETQ, per germline. The J segment lost 1 base and the V segment lost 7 bases, leaving 9 bases of the junction unmatched. Here the CDR3 reads CASESGGTGSYEQYF. In nucleotides, the CDR3 is TGCGCCAGCGAGAGTGGCGGGACAGGGTCCTACGAGCAGTACTTC.

The J gene is TRBJ2-5, the V gene TRBV10-1; D not resolved. CDR3 length: 13 amino acids. The germline V gene encodes CDR1 WNHNN and CDR2 SYGVQD (reference sequence). The V gene lost 0 bases and the J gene lost 5 bases, with 7 bases spanning the gap. For the CDR3, the DNA is TGCGCCAGCAGTGAGTCGGGTCATGAGACCCAGTACTTC. Translation gives CASSESGHETQYF.

Only one count was recorded for this clone. The rearrangement uses TRBV13 and TRBJ2-7; 7 bases are shared with TRBD1. The CDR3 loop spans 12 amino acids. With 8 bases clipped from V and 0 bases from J, the junction kept 1 base outside the gene matches. Germline V gives CDR1 PRHDT, CDR2 FYEKMQ (reference sequence). The CDR3 region is CASGQVSYEQYF. The CDR3 bases are TGTGCCAGCGGACAGGTCTCCTACGAGCAGTACTTC.

The rearrangement links TRBV18 to TRBJ1-2; D not resolved. CDR1 is KGHSH, CDR2 LQKENI, per germline. The CDR3 sequence is 13 residues long. Trimming took 3 bases from V and 4 from J, leaving 9 bases between them. In DNA, the CDR3 is TGTGCCAGCTCACCGGATACCAGCTATGGCTACACCTTC. Residues: CASSPDTSYGYTF.

The chain recombines TRBV5-4 with TRBJ1-5; TRBD1 might be the D (5 bases). Trimming left V 0 bases short and J 4 bases short, with 11 bases between. The CDR3 loop spans 15 amino acids. Germline CDR1 is SGHNT and CDR2 is YYREEE (reference sequence). CDR3 region: CASSLDAQGNQPQHF. In DNA form, the CDR3 reads TGTGCCAGCAGCTTGGATGCCCAGGGTAATCAGCCCCAGCATTTT.

The chain combines TRBV7-9 with TRBJ2-7; D is unclear. Looked up from germline, CDR1 is SEHNR and CDR2 is FQNEAQ (reference sequence). Trimming cost V 5 bases and J 7 bases, with 21 bases left between them. The CDR3 spans 15 residues. This CDR3 reads CASSRRTTLLEEQYF. The CDR3 DNA reads TGTGCCAGCAGCAGAAGAACCACACTACTCGAGGAGCAGTACTTC.

The chain has TRBV5-1 and TRBJ1-6, with no clear D. The V end was cut by 0 bases, the J end by 5 bases, with 0 bases between. The CDR3 is 12 residues long. Germline V gene lookup returns CDR1 SGHRS and CDR2 YFSETQ. The DNA for the CDR3 is TGCGCCAGCAGCTTGGATAATTCACCCCTCCACTTT. This sequence encodes CASSLDNSPLHF.

V is TRBV15 and J is TRBJ2-5, with TRBD2 matching over 7 bases. This CDR3 region has 17 residues. Trimming took 3 bases from V and 1 from J; bases not matched to a gene: 11. Germline CDR1 and CDR2: LNHNV and YYDKDF (reference sequence). In DNA, the CDR3 is TGTGCCACCAGCAGCAGGATAATACTAGCGTTCCAAGAGACCCAGTACTTC. Amino acids: CATSSRIILAFQETQYF.

The genes are TRBV27 and TRBJ2-3; 13 bases line up with TRBD2. V trimming: 6 bases; J trimming: 3 bases; junction bases outside the gene matches: 3. Germline loops: CDR1 MNHEY, CDR2 SMNVEV (reference sequence). CDR3 length: 15 amino acids. The CDR3 protein is CASRSGLAGTDTQYF. The CDR3 region has the DNA TGTGCCAGCAGATCGGGACTAGCGGGGACAGATACGCAGTATTTT.

The V and J genes are TRBV6-6 and TRBJ1-3; TRBD1 aligns across 8 bases. V dropped 6 bases and J dropped 4; count of bases not matched to a gene: 11. The CDR3 sequence is 16 residues long. CDR1 is MNHNY, CDR2 SVGAGI, per germline (reference sequence). CDR3 DNA: TGTGCCAGCAGCCAAACTAAGACAGGGGACGGAAACACCATATATTTT. Translated, it gives CASSQTKTGDGNTIYF.

This sequence joins TRBV6-6 and TRBJ1-4; TRBD1 matches 8 bases. The CDR3 has 17 residues. The V gene's germline CDR1 is MNHNY and CDR2 SVGAGI (reference sequence). V dropped 6 bases and J dropped 3; count of bases not matched to a gene: 12. CDR3 sequence reads: CASSRTLTGVANEKLFF. The CDR3 DNA follows: TGTGCCAGCAGCCGAACTTTGACAGGGGTGGCTAATGAAAAACTGTTTTTT.

The rearrangement uses TRBV10-1 and TRBJ1-4; D call uncertain. Trimming took off 2 bases at V and 0 bases at J, with 7 bases between the two ends. The CDR3 is 15 residues long. The germline CDR1 and CDR2 sequences are WNHNN and SYGVQD (reference sequence). The DNA for the CDR3 is TGCGCCAGCAGTGAGACCGCAGCAACTAATGAAAAACTGTTTTTT. Amino acids: CASSETAATNEKLFF.

CDR3 protein: CASSYQGLPNEKLFF. CDR3 nucleotides: TGTGCCAGCAGTTATCAAGGGTTACCTAATGAAAAACTGTTTTTT. V and J are TRBV6-5 and TRBJ1-4, with unresolved D. V was pared by 3 bases and J by 3 bases, with 11 bases between. Germline assignment: CDR1 MNHEY and CDR2 SVGAGI. The CDR3 runs to 15 residues.

The chain is built from TRBV7-9 and TRBJ2-5; D remains unclear. CDR3 length equals 19 residues. The germline V gene has CDR1 SEHNR and CDR2 FQNEAQ (reference sequence). Trimming shortened V by 3 bases and J by 4 bases, and 27 bases separated the two germline ends. This CDR3 is CASSFATYEPAQARETQYF. CDR3 sequence (DNA): TGTGCCAGCAGCTTCGCGACCTACGAACCGGCGCAGGCTCGAGAGACCCAGTACTTC.

This sequence joins TRBV4-1 and TRBJ2-3, with no clear D. Germline loops: CDR1 MGHRA, CDR2 YSYEKL. V was pared by 1 base and J by 2 bases, with 7 bases between. This CDR3 spans 14 amino acids. CDR3 amino acids: CASSQGRYTDTQYF. The CDR3, as DNA: TGCGCCAGCAGCCAAGGACGATACACAGATACGCAGTATTTT.

Only one count was recorded for this clone. This rearrangement joins TRBV29-1 to TRBJ2-7; D gene uncertain. Trimming removed 6 bases at V and 3 bases at J, with 9 bases between. CDR3 length: 11 amino acids. Germline V CDR1 and CDR2: SQVTM, ANQGSEA. The DNA of the CDR3 is TGCAGCGTGGGTAACAGCTACGAGCAGTACTTC. Translated, it gives CSVGNSYEQYF.

This clone was observed a single time. The V and J genes are TRBV15 and TRBJ2-3; D unresolved. CDR1 LNHNV and CDR2 YYDKDF come from the germline V gene (reference sequence). The V and J ends lost 1 base and 0 bases respectively, with 8 bases between them. This CDR3 contains 15 residues. CDR3: CATSRGVVSTDTQYF. CDR3 DNA sequence: TGTGCCACCAGCAGAGGGGTAGTTAGCACAGATACGCAGTATTTT.

Only a few counts were recorded for this clone. This rearrangement joins TRBV27 to TRBJ1-5, with TRBD1 identical over 8 bases. With V trimmed by 6 bases and J by 4 bases, 11 bases remained unmatched. The V gene's germline CDR1 is MNHEY and CDR2 SMNVEV (reference sequence). The CDR3 totals 16 residues. CDR3 DNA sequence: TGTGCCAGCAGCCCCAGACAGGGGATAACGAATCAGCCCCAGCATTTT. It is translated as CASSPRQGITNQPQHF.

The rearrangement uses TRBV25-1 and TRBJ1-2; D is uncertain. The germline V gene encodes CDR1 MGHDK and CDR2 SYGVNS. V lost 6 bases and J 4 bases, leaving 12 bases between the germline ends. The CDR3 totals 13 residues. As DNA, the CDR3 is TGTGCCAGCAGCGCCGGTCCAGCCTATGGCTACACCTTC. Translating it yields CASSAGPAYGYTF.

The genes are TRBV10-2 and TRBJ2-6, with D possibly called TRBD1 or TRBD2 (5 bases each). Germline V CDR1 and CDR2: WSHSY, SAAADI. The CDR3 covers 16 residues. V gave up 2 bases and J gave up 3 bases, with 11 bases separating them. The CDR3 protein is CASSELRGGGANVLTF. The CDR3 coding sequence is TGCGCCAGCAGTGAGCTTCGGGGCGGTGGGGCCAACGTCCTGACTTTC.

This chain connects TRBV5-4 to TRBJ2-2; D could derive from TRBD1 or TRBD2 (5 bases each). The CDR3 extends over 15 amino acids. CDR1 is SGHNT, CDR2 YYREEE, per germline (reference sequence). Trimming left V 3 bases short and J 2 bases short, with 11 bases between. The CDR3 DNA is TGTGCCAGCAGCTCACCGGGGCGAAACACCGGGGAGCTGTTTTTT. This translates into CASSSPGRNTGELFF.

This chain connects TRBV12-3 or TRBV12-4 to TRBJ2-7; D call uncertain. The V and J ends lost 3 bases and 7 bases respectively, with 10 bases between them. The length of the CDR3 is 12 residues. CDR3 sequence: CASSFQFGEQYF. The DNA for the CDR3 is TGTGCCAGCAGTTTTCAATTTGGGGAGCAGTACTTC.

The V gene is TRBV24-1, the J gene TRBJ2-6; maybe TRBD1 (6 bases). Trimming stripped 4 bases from V and 4 bases from J, with 13 bases between. CDR1 and CDR2 (germline): KGHDR, SFDVKD. The CDR3 spans 16 residues. CDR3 nucleotides: TGTGCCACCAGTGACTTAACAGGGCGAGGGGCCAACGTCCTGACTTTC. It codes for CATSDLTGRGANVLTF.

J is TRBJ2-5 and V is TRBV7-6; 9 bases align to TRBD2. CDR1 and CDR2 from the germline V gene are SGHVS and FNYEAQ. The CDR3 totals 17 residues. V was clipped by 1 base and J by 1 base; unmatched bases: 7. CDR3 sequence reads: CASSLDEGLAIQETQYF. The CDR3 DNA follows: TGTGCCAGCAGCTTAGATGAGGGACTAGCTATCCAAGAGACCCAGTACTTC.

The table lists this clone with a few counts. The CDR3 sequence: CASSLEAATYEQYF. DNA for the CDR3: TGTGCCAGCAGCTTAGAGGCAGCCACCTACGAGCAGTACTTC. The rearrangement joins TRBV7-8 to TRBJ2-7; D is undetermined. V lost 1 base to trimming and J lost 2 bases, with 9 bases between them. CDR1 is SGHVS, CDR2 FQNEAQ, per germline. The CDR3 is made up of 14 amino acids.

The chain uses TRBV6-4 and TRBJ2-3; D not resolved. Looked up from germline, CDR1 is MRHNA and CDR2 is SNTAGT. This CDR3 has 18 residues. V lost 2 bases to trimming and J lost 2 bases, with 20 bases between them. Here the CDR3 reads CASSDDGRTVLFTDTQYF. The CDR3, as DNA: TGTGCCAGCAGTGACGACGGACGTACCGTCCTATTCACAGATACGCAGTATTTT.

Only a few counts were recorded for this clone. The chain recombines TRBV2 with TRBJ1-5, with D possibly TRBD1 on 5 matching bases. Per the germline V gene, CDR1 is SNHLY and CDR2 is FYNNEI. The CDR3 has 14 amino acids. V shed 4 bases and J shed 1 base, with 8 bases lying between them. This chain's CDR3 is CASSVGESNQPQHF. DNA for the CDR3: TGTGCCAGCAGTGTAGGGGAGAGCAATCAGCCCCAGCATTTT.

The J gene is TRBJ1-5, the V gene TRBV19; weak D call: TRBD1 (5 bases). This CDR3 spans 13 amino acids. The V end lost 7 bases, the J end lost 7 bases, and 14 bases lay between the germline ends. Germline V gives CDR1 LNHDA, CDR2 SQIVND (reference sequence). CDR3 sequence reads: CASTRESGQPQHF. CDR3 DNA sequence: TGTGCCAGTACCAGGGAAAGTGGACAGCCCCAGCATTTT. Complete variable domain (other parts from reference TRBV19 and TRBJ1-5): DGGITQSPKYLFRKEGQNVTLSCEQNLNHDAMYWYRQDPGQGLRLIYYSQIVNDFQKGDIAEGYSVSREKKESFPLTVTSAQKNPTAFYLCASTRESGQPQHFGDGTRLSIL.